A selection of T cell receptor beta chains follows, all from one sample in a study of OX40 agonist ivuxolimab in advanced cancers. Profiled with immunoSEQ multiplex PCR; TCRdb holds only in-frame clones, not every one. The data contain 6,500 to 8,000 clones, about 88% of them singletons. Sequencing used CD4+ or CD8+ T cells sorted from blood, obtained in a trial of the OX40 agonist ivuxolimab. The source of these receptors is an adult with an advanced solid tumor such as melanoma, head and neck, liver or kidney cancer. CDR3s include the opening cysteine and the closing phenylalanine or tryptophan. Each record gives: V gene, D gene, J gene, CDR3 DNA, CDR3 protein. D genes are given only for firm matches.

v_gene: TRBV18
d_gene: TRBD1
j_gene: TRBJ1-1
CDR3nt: TGTGCCAGCTCGCCACCTCCGGGACAGGGGATTGGGGCTTTCTTT
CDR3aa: CASSPPPGQGIGAFF

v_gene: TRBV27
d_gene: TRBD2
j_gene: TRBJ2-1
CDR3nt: TGTGCCAGCAGTTTGACTAGCGGCTTGAATGAGCAGTTCTTC
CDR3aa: CASSLTSGLNEQFF

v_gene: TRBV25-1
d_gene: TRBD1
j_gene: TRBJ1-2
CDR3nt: TGTGCCAGCACTACAGGGGGGGGCTACACCTTC
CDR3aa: CASTTGGGYTF

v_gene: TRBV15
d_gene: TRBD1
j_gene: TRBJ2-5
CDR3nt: TGTGCCACCAGCAGAGTTAAAAGGACAGGGGGGCACCAAGAGACCCAGTACTTC
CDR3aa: CATSRVKRTGGHQETQYF

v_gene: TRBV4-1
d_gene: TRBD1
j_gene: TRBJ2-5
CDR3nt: TGCGCCAGCAGCCCAGGGACAGGGGGCCTTGAGACCCAGTACTTC
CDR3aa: CASSPGTGGLETQYF

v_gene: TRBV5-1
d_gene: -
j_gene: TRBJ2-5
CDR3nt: TGCGCCAGCAGCAATACAGGAGAGACCCAGTACTTC
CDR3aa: CASSNTGETQYF

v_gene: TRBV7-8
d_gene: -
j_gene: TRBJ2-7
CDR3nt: TGTGCCGAAGGGGACGGCGACCCCTACGAGCAGTACTTC
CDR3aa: CAEGDGDPYEQYF

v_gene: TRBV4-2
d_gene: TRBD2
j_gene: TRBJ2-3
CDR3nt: TGTGCCAGCAGCCAAGAAGGGACTAGCGGGAGTGCGGCAGATACGCAGTATTTT
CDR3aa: CASSQEGTSGSAADTQYF

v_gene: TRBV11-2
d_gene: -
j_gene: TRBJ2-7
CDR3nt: TGTGCCAGCAGCTTAGAGTCCGCCTACGAGCAGTACTTC
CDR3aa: CASSLESAYEQYF

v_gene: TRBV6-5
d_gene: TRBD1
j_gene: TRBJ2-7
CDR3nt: TGTGCCAGCAGTCCCCCCGGGACAGGGGGCCTCGAGCAGTACTTC
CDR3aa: CASSPPGTGGLEQYF

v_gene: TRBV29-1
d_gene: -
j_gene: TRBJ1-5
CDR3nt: TGCAGCGTGGTCCAGGGAAATAGCAATCAGCCCCAGCATTTT
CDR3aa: CSVVQGNSNQPQHF

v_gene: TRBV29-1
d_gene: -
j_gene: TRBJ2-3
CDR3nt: TGCAGCGTTGAATTCAGGGCGGCGCAGTATTTT
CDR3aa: CSVEFRAAQYF

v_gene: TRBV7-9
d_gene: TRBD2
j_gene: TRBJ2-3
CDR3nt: TGTGCCAGCGGGAGGGGTGCAGATACGCAGTATTTT
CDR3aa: CASGRGADTQYF